One T cell receptor beta chain is described in this entry. The antigen remains undetermined. Amplified TCR beta CDR3 regions derived from RNA transcripts. First-round RT-PCR targeting the TCR CDR3 was performed with the HTBI primer set. TCRdb re-called the multiplex PCR reads through MiXCR, storing one row per CDR3 protein. The repertoire holds around 800,000 distinct CDR3 sequences, 38% seen once, with 8.9% in the top ten. This record comes from a study of T cells in Graves' hyperthyroidism and ophthalmopathy. Study-level findings and limits: Ophthalmopathy was predicted by the model a median of approximately 6.6 months ahead of onset.

Trimming took off 2 bases at V and 4 bases at J, with 13 bases between the two ends. The CDR3 has 15 amino acids. Germline V gene lookup returns CDR1 SGHDT and CDR2 YYEEEE. The study defined stable Graves' hyperthyroidism as no ophthalmopathy progression within 18 months. Lactation, pregnancy, other autoimmune disease or uncontrolled infection led to exclusion of patients. Diagnostic assessment was based on clinical symptoms, serum thyroxine and TRAb, thyroid ultrasound and orbital computed tomography. This chain links TRBV5-6 with TRBJ1-5; D uncertain. The receptor comes from a man younger than 35 with Graves' hyperthyroidism. Material for sequencing was blood. The DNA of the CDR3 is TGTGCCAGCAGCTTACGAGGGAGGTTAAATCAGCCCCAGCATTTT. Residues: CASSLRGRLNQPQHF.